This passage covers 16 T cell receptor beta chains from one sample sequenced in a study of T-cell reconstitution after alpha-beta-depleted transplantation in children. Construction of the TCRbeta library involved unique molecular identifiers. From the PCR reads, TCRdb called clonotypes with MiXCR, one entry per CDR3 protein. The sample has tens of thousands of distinct CDR3 sequences; about a sixth are singletons. The sequenced sample was PBMCs, mostly from graft donor cells, obtained 360 days after TCRalphabeta/CD19-depleted stem cell transplant. The source is a male patient aged 2-9 years who had a stem cell transplant for acute lymphoblastic leukemia, so the T cells may come from the graft donor.

The chain combines TRBV3-1 with TRBJ2-1; 9 bases match TRBD2. The CDR3 has 15 amino acids. Germline trimming cut 2 bases from V and 4 bases from J; bases unmatched to any gene: 3. In germline, CDR1 is LGHDT, CDR2 YNNKEL (reference sequence). Here the CDR3 DNA reads TGTGCCAGCAGCCAAAACGGACTAGCGTACAATGAGCAGTTCTTC. Translation: CASSQNGLAYNEQFF.

J is TRBJ2-5 and V is TRBV5-1; no firm D call. CDR3 length: 18 residues. CDR1 SGHRS and CDR2 YFSETQ come from the germline V gene. The V end was cut by 0 bases, the J end by 2 bases, with 20 bases between. The CDR3 nucleotides are TGCGCCAGCAGCTTGGGTCTTGGATTGGTGTGGGGACAAGAGACCCAGTACTTC. Amino acids: CASSLGLGLVWGQETQYF.

V gene TRBV4-1 combines with J gene TRBJ2-7, with D hard to call. The ends were cut back, 5 bases at V and 3 bases at J, with 11 bases in the middle. The CDR3 has 13 amino acids. CDR1 is MGHRA and CDR2 is YSYEKL in the germline V gene. In DNA, the CDR3 is TGCGCCAGCAGCGGAAGGAACGGCTACGAGCAGTACTTC. Translation: CASSGRNGYEQYF.

In this sample, this clonotype turned up a few times. This chain connects TRBV6-2 or TRBV6-3 to TRBJ2-7; a possible D gene is TRBD1 (5 bases). Germline V gene data show CDR1 as MNHEY and CDR2 as SVGEGT. V was trimmed by 7 bases and J by 2 bases, leaving 12 bases between them. This CDR3 has 13 amino acids. CDR3 amino acids: CASKRGAPYEQYF. Written as DNA, the CDR3 is TGTGCCAGCAAGCGTGGGGCCCCCTACGAGCAGTACTTC.

The chain couples TRBV5-6 to TRBJ1-5; D unclear. Trimming pared 2 bases from V and 0 bases from J, leaving 9 bases between. The CDR3 extends over 15 amino acids. The germline V gene encodes CDR1 SGHDT and CDR2 YYEEEE. CDR3 amino acids: CASSFGIHSNQPQHF. The CDR3 DNA is TGTGCCAGCAGCTTCGGGATCCATAGCAATCAGCCCCAGCATTTT. The full variable domain, with the rest looked up from reference TRBV5-6 and TRBJ1-5, is DAGVTQSPTHLIKTRGQQVTLRCSPKSGHDTVSWYQQALGQGPQFIFQYYEEEERQRGNFPDRFSGHQFPNYSSELNVNALLLGDSALYLCASSFGIHSNQPQHFGDGTRLSIL.

The genes are TRBV12-3 or TRBV12-4 and TRBJ1-5; D possibly corresponds to TRBD1 (5 bases). The CDR3 sequence is 16 residues long. Trimming cost V 6 bases and J 6 bases, with 21 bases left between them. CDR3 sequence: CASRQGGTQRRQPQHF. CDR3 nucleotide sequence: TGTGCCAGCAGGCAAGGTGGGACCCAGAGGCGTCAGCCCCAGCATTTT.

This clonotype was picked up a small number of times. The rearrangement uses TRBV15 and TRBJ2-7; 8 nucleotides align to TRBD2. The CDR3 is 15 amino acids. V trimming: 0 bases; J trimming: 5 bases; junction bases outside the gene matches: 6. CDR1 and CDR2 from the germline V gene are LNHNV and YYDKDF (reference sequence). The CDR3, as DNA: TGTGCCACCAGCAGAGACAGCGGGAGTCGGCACGAGCAGTACTTC. This encodes CATSRDSGSRHEQYF.

The chain recombines TRBV2 with TRBJ2-3; TRBD2 matches at 8 bases. The ends lost 9 bases at V and 1 base at J; junction bases unmatched: 9. The CDR3 is 15 amino acids. The germline gives CDR1 SNHLY, CDR2 FYNNEI. In DNA, the CDR3 is TGTGCCAGGGGGCATGCGGGAGGCCGCACAGATACGCAGTATTTT. Its protein product is CARGHAGGRTDTQYF.

This chain uses TRBV12-3 or TRBV12-4 with TRBJ1-3, with D uncertain. The CDR3 loop spans 17 amino acids. V was clipped by 6 bases and J by 0 bases, with 18 bases between them. CDR3 nucleotide sequence: TGTGCCAGCAGCTTACCGGCCAGCGCTTACTCTGGAAACACCATATATTTT. Its translation: CASSLPASAYSGNTIYF.

This clonotype appeared many times. This rearrangement joins TRBV7-2 to TRBJ2-3; TRBD2 agrees at 13 bases. V was pared by 6 bases and J by 6 bases, with 12 bases of the junction left unmatched. Per germline, CDR1 SGHTA and CDR2 FQGNSA. The CDR3 has 17 residues. In nucleotides, the CDR3 is TGTGCCAGCAGGCGAACCGGGACTAGCGGGACTTTCGATACGCAGTATTTT. Translated: CASRRTGTSGTFDTQYF. The complete variable domain, with remaining parts taken from reference TRBV7-2 and TRBJ2-3, reads GAGVSQSPSNKVTEKGKDVELRCDPISGHTALYWYRQSLGQGLEFLIYFQGNSAPDKSGLPSDRFSAERTGGSVSTLTIQRTQQEDSAVYLCASRRTGTSGTFDTQYFGPGTRLTVL.

The chain carries TRBV5-6 and TRBJ2-7, with 9 bases aligning to TRBD2. The ends lost 2 bases at V and 6 bases at J; junction bases unmatched: 9. The CDR3 runs 15 residues. The germline gives CDR1 SGHDT, CDR2 YYEEEE. The DNA for the CDR3 is TGTGCCAGCAGCTTCGGGTTAGCGGGAGCGGTCGAGCAGTACTTC. Residues: CASSFGLAGAVEQYF.

This chain joins TRBV11-2 and TRBJ1-4, with D tentatively TRBD1 (6 bases). CDR1 and CDR2 (germline): SGHAT, FQNNGV. CDR3 length equals 14 residues. V gave up 1 base and J gave up 10 bases, with 13 bases separating them. The CDR3 loop reads CASSLARGGRKLFF. As DNA, the CDR3 is TGTGCCAGCAGCTTAGCGAGAGGGGGAAGAAAACTGTTTTTT. The entire variable domain, with the rest obtained from reference TRBV11-2 and TRBJ1-4, is as follows: EAGVAQSPRYKIIEKRQSVAFWCNPISGHATLYWYQQILGQGPKLLIQFQNNGVVDDSQLPKDRFSAERLKGVDSTLKIQPAKLEDSAVYLCASSLARGGRKLFFGSGTQLSVL.

The rearrangement joins TRBV2 to TRBJ2-7, with D maybe TRBD2 (5 bases). The germline gives CDR1 SNHLY, CDR2 FYNNEI. This CDR3 is 12 amino acids long. V lost 7 bases to trimming and J lost 3 bases, with 10 bases between them. This CDR3 reads CASMRANYEQYF. The CDR3 bases are TGTGCCAGCATGAGGGCCAACTACGAGCAGTACTTC.

In this sample, this clonotype turned up a few times. This rearrangement joins TRBV5-5 to TRBJ2-7; the D gene is possibly TRBD1 (6 bases). The V and J ends lost 0 bases and 0 bases respectively, with 16 bases between them. The germline V gene encodes CDR1 SGHKS and CDR2 YYEKEE (reference sequence). There are 17 residues in the CDR3. CDR3 residues: CASSLGSGHGNSYEQYF. CDR3 DNA: TGTGCCAGCAGCTTGGGTTCGGGACACGGGAACTCCTACGAGCAGTACTTC.

This clonotype has a handful of counts. This chain uses TRBV5-1 with TRBJ2-1; no definite D call. The CDR3 spans 12 residues. V was cut by 2 bases and J by 8 bases, with 8 bases left in between. Per germline, CDR1 SGHRS and CDR2 YFSETQ. DNA for the CDR3: TGCGCCAGCAGCTTTTTCTTCGATGAGCAGTTCTTC. This sequence encodes CASSFFFDEQFF.

This clonotype appeared a single time. The V and J genes are TRBV19 and TRBJ2-1; TRBD2 aligns across 8 bases. Per the germline V gene, CDR1 is LNHDA and CDR2 is SQIVND (reference sequence). The trim removed 6 bases at V and 3 bases at J, leaving 4 bases unmatched. This CDR3 region has 14 residues. CDR3 DNA sequence: TGTGCCAGTAGAAATAGCGGGGACTACAATGAGCAGTTCTTC. Amino acids: CASRNSGDYNEQFF.